The present T cell receptor (beta chain) was sequenced within a study of cytomegalovirus exposure and HLA in healthy donors. In regard to this clone: What it recognizes is unknown.

The study's findings and limits: Sequencing depth across donors, presence/absence analyses assumed, was roughly uniform. Judged likely to be a sequencing artifact was a cluster of highly shared sequence variants. Among TCR beta chains of equal frequency, HLA-associated ones were more clonally expanded in a later analysis. In vitro checks showed that a few CMV-associated chains really do target CMV antigens.

With 60 Vbeta and 13 Jbeta primers, the PCR was carried out. Clones were read by immunoSEQ multiplex PCR, and TCRdb kept only the in-frame ones, dropping some. Of 100,000 to 150,000 clones listed, roughly 80% are singletons. The germline gives CDR1 SGHRS, CDR2 YFSETQ. The length of the CDR3 is 14 residues. The V segment lost 4 bases and the J segment 5 bases; nucleotides outside the gene matches: 6. This sequence joins TRBV5-1 and TRBJ2-1; 7 bases map to TRBD1. Sequencing was performed on PBMCs. This TCR derives from a man younger than 40 in good health and CMV-seronegative. CDR3 sequence (DNA): TGCGCCAGCAGCCCCGACAGGGCGCACAATGAGCAGTTCTTC. Encoded protein: CASSPDRAHNEQFF.